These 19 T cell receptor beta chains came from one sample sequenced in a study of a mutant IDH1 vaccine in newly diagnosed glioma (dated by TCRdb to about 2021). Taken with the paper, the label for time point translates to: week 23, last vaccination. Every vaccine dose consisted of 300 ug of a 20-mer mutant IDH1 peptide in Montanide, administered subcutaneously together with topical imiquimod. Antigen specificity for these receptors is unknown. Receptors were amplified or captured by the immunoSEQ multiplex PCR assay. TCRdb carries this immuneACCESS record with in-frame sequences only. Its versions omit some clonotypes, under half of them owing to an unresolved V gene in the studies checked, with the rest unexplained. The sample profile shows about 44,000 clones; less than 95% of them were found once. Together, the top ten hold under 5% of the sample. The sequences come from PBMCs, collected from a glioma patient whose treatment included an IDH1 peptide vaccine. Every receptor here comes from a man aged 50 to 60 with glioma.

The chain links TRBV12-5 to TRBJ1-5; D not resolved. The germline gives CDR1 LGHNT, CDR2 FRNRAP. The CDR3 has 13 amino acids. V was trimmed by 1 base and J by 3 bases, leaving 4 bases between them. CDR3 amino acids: CASGLGPNQPQHF. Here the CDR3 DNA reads TGTGCTAGTGGTTTGGGGCCCAATCAGCCCCAGCATTTT.

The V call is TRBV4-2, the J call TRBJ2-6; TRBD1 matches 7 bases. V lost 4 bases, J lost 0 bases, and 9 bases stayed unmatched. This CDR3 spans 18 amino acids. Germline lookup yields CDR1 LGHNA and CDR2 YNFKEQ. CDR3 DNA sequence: TGTGCCAGCAGCCCAGGACAGGCCCTGTACTCTGGGGCCAACGTCCTGACTTTC. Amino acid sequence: CASSPGQALYSGANVLTF.

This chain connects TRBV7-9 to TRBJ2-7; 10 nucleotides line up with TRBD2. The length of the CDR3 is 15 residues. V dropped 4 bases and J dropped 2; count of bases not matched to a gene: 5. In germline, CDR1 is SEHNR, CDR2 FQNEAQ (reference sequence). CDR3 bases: TGTGCCAGCAGCTCCCCAGCGGGGGGGCCCTACGAGCAGTACTTC. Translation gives CASSSPAGGPYEQYF.

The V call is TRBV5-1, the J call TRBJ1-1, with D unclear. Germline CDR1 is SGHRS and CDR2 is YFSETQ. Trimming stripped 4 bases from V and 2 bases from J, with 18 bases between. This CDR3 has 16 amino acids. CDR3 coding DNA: TGCGCCAGCAGCCCAACACTCGGCTTGATTAACACTGAAGCTTTCTTT. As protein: CASSPTLGLINTEAFF.

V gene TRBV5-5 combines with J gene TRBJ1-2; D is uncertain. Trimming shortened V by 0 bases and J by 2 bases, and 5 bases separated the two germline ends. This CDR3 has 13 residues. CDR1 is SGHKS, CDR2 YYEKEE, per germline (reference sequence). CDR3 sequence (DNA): TGTGCCAGCAGCTTGGCGGTCAACTATGGCTACACCTTC. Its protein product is CASSLAVNYGYTF.

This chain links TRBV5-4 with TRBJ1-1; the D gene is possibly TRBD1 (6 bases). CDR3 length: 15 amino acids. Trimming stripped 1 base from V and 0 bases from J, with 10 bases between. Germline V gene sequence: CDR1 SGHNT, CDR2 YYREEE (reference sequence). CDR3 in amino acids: CASSLPGALNTEAFF. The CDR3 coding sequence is TGTGCCAGCAGCTTGCCGGGGGCCCTGAACACTGAAGCTTTCTTT.

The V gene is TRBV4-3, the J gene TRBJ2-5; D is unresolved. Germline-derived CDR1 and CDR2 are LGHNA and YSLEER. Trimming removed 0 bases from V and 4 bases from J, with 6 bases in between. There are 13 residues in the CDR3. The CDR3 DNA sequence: TGCGCCAGCAGCCAAGATTTACGAGAGACCCAGTACTTC. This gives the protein CASSQDLRETQYF.

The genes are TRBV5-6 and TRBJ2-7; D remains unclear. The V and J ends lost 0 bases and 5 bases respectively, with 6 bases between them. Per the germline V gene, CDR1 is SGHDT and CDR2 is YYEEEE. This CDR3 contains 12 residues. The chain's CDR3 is CASSLGTNEQYF. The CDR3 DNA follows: TGTGCCAGCAGCTTGGGGACCAACGAGCAGTACTTC. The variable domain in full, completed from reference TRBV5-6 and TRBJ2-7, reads DAGVTQSPTHLIKTRGQQVTLRCSPKSGHDTVSWYQQALGQGPQFIFQYYEEEERQRGNFPDRFSGHQFPNYSSELNVNALLLGDSALYLCASSLGTNEQYFGPGTRLTVT.

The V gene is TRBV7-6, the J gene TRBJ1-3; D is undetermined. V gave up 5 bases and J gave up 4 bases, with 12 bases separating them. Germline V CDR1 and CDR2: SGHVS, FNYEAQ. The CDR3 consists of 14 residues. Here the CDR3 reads CASSMGSRGNTIYF. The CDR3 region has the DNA TGTGCCAGCAGCATGGGAAGTAGAGGAAACACCATATATTTT.

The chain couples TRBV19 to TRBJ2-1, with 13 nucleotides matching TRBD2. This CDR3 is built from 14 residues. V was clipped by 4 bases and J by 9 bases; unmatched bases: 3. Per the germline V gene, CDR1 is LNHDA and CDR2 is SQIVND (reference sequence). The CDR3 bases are TGTGCCAGTAGTAGGACTAGCGGGAGTAGTGAGCAGTTCTTC. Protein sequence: CASSRTSGSSEQFF.

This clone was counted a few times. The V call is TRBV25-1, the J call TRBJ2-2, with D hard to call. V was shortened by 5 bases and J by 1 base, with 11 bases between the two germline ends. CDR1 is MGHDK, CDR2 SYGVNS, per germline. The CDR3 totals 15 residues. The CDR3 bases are TGTGCCAGCAGTTCCATGACCGAGAACACCGGGGAGCTGTTTTTT. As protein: CASSSMTENTGELFF. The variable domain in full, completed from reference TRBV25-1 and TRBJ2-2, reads EADIYQTPRYLVIGTGKKITLECSQTMGHDKMYWYQQDPGMELHLIHYSYGVNSTEKGDLSSESTVSRIRTEHFPLTLESARPSHTSQYLCASSSMTENTGELFFGEGSRLTVL.

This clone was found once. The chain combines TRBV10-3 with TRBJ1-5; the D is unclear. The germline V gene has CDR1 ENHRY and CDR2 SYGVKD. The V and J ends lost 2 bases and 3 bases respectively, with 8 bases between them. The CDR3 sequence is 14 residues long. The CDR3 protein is CAISEGGNNQPQHF. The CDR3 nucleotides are TGTGCCATCAGTGAGGGTGGAAACAATCAGCCCCAGCATTTT.

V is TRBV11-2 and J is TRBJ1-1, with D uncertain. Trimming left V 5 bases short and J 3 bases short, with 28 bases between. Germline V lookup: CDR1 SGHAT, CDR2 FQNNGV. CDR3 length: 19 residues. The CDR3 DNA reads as TGTGCCAGCAGCCCGTTCCCCTCTCTGTCGGGCGATTGGGACACTGAAGCTTTCTTT. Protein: CASSPFPSLSGDWDTEAFF.

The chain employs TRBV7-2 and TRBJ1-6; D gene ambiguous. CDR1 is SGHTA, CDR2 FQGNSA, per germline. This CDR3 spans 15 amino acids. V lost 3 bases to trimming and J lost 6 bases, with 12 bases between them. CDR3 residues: CASSFIGRANSPLHF. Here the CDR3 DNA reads TGTGCCAGCAGCTTTATAGGGCGGGCTAATTCACCCCTCCACTTT. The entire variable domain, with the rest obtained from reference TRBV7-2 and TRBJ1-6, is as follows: GAGVSQSPSNKVTEKGKDVELRCDPISGHTALYWYRQSLGQGLEFLIYFQGNSAPDKSGLPSDRFSAERTGGSVSTLTIQRTQQEDSAVYLCASSFIGRANSPLHFGNGTRLTVT.

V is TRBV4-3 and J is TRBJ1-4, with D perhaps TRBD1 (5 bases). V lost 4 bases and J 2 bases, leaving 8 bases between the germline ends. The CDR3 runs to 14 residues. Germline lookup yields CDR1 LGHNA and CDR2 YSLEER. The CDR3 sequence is CASSPGNTNEKLFF. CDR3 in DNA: TGCGCCAGCAGCCCAGGGAATACTAATGAAAAACTGTTTTTT.

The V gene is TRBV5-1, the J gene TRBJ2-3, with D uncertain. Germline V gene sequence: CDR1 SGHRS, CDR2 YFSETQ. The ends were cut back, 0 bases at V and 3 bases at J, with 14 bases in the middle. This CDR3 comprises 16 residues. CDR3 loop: CASSLGTLKDTDTQYF. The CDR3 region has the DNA TGCGCCAGCAGCTTGGGAACCCTAAAGGATACAGATACGCAGTATTTT.

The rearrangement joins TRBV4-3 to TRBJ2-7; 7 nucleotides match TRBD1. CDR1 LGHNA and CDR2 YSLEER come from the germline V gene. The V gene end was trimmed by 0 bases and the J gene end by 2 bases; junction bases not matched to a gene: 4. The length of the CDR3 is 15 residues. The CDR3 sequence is CASSQEPQGAYEQYF. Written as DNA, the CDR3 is TGCGCCAGCAGCCAAGAACCCCAGGGGGCCTACGAGCAGTACTTC.

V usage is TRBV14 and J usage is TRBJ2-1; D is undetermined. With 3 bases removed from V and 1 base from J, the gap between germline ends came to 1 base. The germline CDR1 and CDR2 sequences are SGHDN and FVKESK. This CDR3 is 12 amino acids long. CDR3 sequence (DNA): TGTGCCAGCAGCCATTCCTACAATGAGCAGTTCTTC. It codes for CASSHSYNEQFF.

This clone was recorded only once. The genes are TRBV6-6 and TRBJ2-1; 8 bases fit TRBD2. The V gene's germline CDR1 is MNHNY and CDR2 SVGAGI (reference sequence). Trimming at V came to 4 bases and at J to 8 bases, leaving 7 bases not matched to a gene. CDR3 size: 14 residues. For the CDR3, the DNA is TGTGCCAGCAGTTTGACTAGCGCCTGGTATGAGCAGTTCTTC. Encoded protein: CASSLTSAWYEQFF.